The present T cell receptor (beta chain) was sequenced within a study of T cell responses to AZD1222 COVID-19 vaccine. Study summary: It was second doses at about 4 or about 12 weeks that were pooled.

Study-level points and caveats: CD4 TCRs linked to vaccination spanned spike, dominating at 160-218 and 743-854. Donors, mostly white British, included more females; clonal diversity was possibly underestimated.

A word on this clone: Antigen unknown.

The method was immunoSEQ multiplex PCR; TCRdb's version includes in-frame clones alone and lacks a portion of them. The data show some 200,000 clones, approximately 95% seen once. With V trimmed by 6 bases and J by 0 bases, 4 bases remained unmatched. Per the germline V gene, CDR1 is SGHDT and CDR2 is YYEEEE. The CDR3 extends over 15 amino acids. Sequencing was performed on peripheral blood, taken on day 0 of AZD1222 vaccination. This receptor was identified in an adult in good health. The J gene is TRBJ1-3, the V gene TRBV5-6; the match to TRBD1 covers 9 bases. CDR3 in amino acids: CASTYRGPSGNTIYF. CDR3 nucleotide sequence: TGTGCCAGCACCTACAGGGGGCCCTCTGGAAACACCATATATTTT.